Below are 18 T cell receptor beta chains sequenced from a single sample in a study of cytomegalovirus exposure and HLA in healthy donors. In the PCR, 60 Vbeta and 13 Jbeta primers were used. Some clones are missing from TCRdb's copy, which holds only in-frame ones; the method was immunoSEQ multiplex PCR. The sample carries 130,000 to 150,000 clones, approximately 73% recorded once. What was sequenced was PBMCs. The receptors here all came from a human donor in good health.

The chain uses TRBV7-9 and TRBJ2-3, with 8 nucleotides matching TRBD2. The germline V gene has CDR1 SEHNR and CDR2 FQNEAQ (reference sequence). V lost 3 bases and J lost 4; bases outside the gene matches: 6. The CDR3 sequence is 15 residues long. CDR3 bases: TGTGCCAGCAGCTTCAGTCGGGGGGGCGCAGATACGCAGTATTTT. This sequence encodes CASSFSRGGADTQYF. Full variable domain (missing parts from reference TRBV7-9 and TRBJ2-3): DTGVSQNPRHKITKRGQNVTFRCDPISEHNRLYWYRQTLGQGPEFLTYFQNEAQLEKSRLLSDRFSAERPKGSFSTLEIQRTEQGDSAMYLCASSFSRGGADTQYFGPGTRLTVL.

The chain recombines TRBV15 with TRBJ1-2; D not certain. This CDR3 is built from 12 residues. V lost 0 bases and J lost 5, with 4 bases in between. From germline, CDR1 is LNHNV and CDR2 YYDKDF (reference sequence). The CDR3 is CATSRDEYGYTF. The CDR3, as DNA: TGTGCCACCAGCAGAGATGAGTATGGCTACACCTTC.

J is TRBJ2-2 and V is TRBV2; 13 bases agree with TRBD2. The ends lost 3 bases at V and 4 bases at J; junction bases unmatched: 2. CDR3 length: 16 amino acids. Germline V gives CDR1 SNHLY, CDR2 FYNNEI. The CDR3 bases are TGTGCCAGCAGTGAGGGACTAGCGGGGCTCACCGGGGAGCTGTTTTTT. Its protein product is CASSEGLAGLTGELFF.

This clone appeared a single time. The chain links TRBV6-1 to TRBJ2-7; 14 bases match TRBD2. Trimming cost V 6 bases and J 1 base; bases outside gene matches: 2. Germline V gene sequence: CDR1 MNHNS, CDR2 SASEGT. The CDR3 spans 15 residues. The CDR3 DNA follows: TGTGCCAGCAGAGGGACTAGCGGGAGATCCTACGAGCAGTACTTC. Its protein product is CASRGTSGRSYEQYF.

CDR3 residues: CASSSGQVNYGYTF. The CDR3 DNA follows: TGTGCCAGCAGCTCCGGACAGGTGAACTATGGCTACACCTTC. The chain combines TRBV7-2 with TRBJ1-2, with 7 bases matching TRBD1. Germline values: CDR1 SGHTA, CDR2 FQGNSA. Trimming took 4 bases from V and 2 from J; bases not matched to a gene: 4. The CDR3 has 14 amino acids.

This chain uses TRBV27 with TRBJ2-5; 10 nucleotides align to TRBD2. The J call may be in error: the DNA end matches TRBJ2-7 better. Per germline, CDR1 MNHEY and CDR2 SMNVEV (reference sequence). The CDR3 totals 17 residues. The CDR3, as DNA: TGTGCCAGCAGGCGAACGGGAGCGGGGGGGCCCTTCTACGAGCAGTACTTC. This codes for CASRRTGAGGPFYEQYF.

This CDR3 reads CASRRTSGNTGELFF. DNA for the CDR3: TGTGCCAGCAGGCGGACTAGCGGGAACACCGGGGAGCTGTTTTTT. The chain combines TRBV2 with TRBJ2-2, with 10 bases identical to TRBD2. The CDR3 contains 15 residues. V shed 6 bases and J 1 base; nucleotides not matched to a gene: 2. Germline CDR1 is SNHLY and CDR2 is FYNNEI.

The chain recombines TRBV2 with TRBJ2-3; D perhaps matches TRBD2 (5 bases). The V end lost 5 bases, the J end lost 4 bases, and 10 bases lay between the germline ends. This CDR3 has 13 residues. CDR1 SNHLY and CDR2 FYNNEI come from the germline V gene. The CDR3 region is CASSPTSSDTQYF. CDR3 in DNA: TGTGCCAGCAGTCCAACTAGTTCAGATACGCAGTATTTT.

The V and J genes are TRBV19 and TRBJ2-7; 9 bases match TRBD2. From germline, CDR1 is LNHDA and CDR2 SQIVND (reference sequence). The CDR3 runs to 15 residues. The junction had 8 bases not matched to a gene; V was cut back by 3 bases and J by 5 bases. CDR3 region: CASSIRLAGLNEQYF. The CDR3 coding sequence is TGTGCCAGTAGTATTAGGCTAGCGGGGTTGAACGAGCAGTACTTC.

J is TRBJ2-3 and V is TRBV7-9; D unclear. Germline CDR1 SEHNR, CDR2 FQNEAQ (reference sequence). This CDR3 has 15 amino acids. Trimming removed 1 base at V and 2 bases at J, with 10 bases between. The CDR3 here is CASSLGRIATDTQYF. For the CDR3, the DNA is TGTGCCAGCAGCTTAGGGCGGATAGCCACAGATACGCAGTATTTT. Using reference TRBV7-9 and TRBJ2-3 for the parts outside the CDR3, the full variable domain is DTGVSQNPRHKITKRGQNVTFRCDPISEHNRLYWYRQTLGQGPEFLTYFQNEAQLEKSRLLSDRFSAERPKGSFSTLEIQRTEQGDSAMYLCASSLGRIATDTQYFGPGTRLTVL.

This clone has a single count. The J gene is TRBJ2-7, the V gene TRBV30; weak D call: TRBD2 (7 bases). V was trimmed by 0 bases and J by 3 bases, leaving 18 bases between them. CDR1 is GTSNPN and CDR2 is SVGIG in the germline V gene (reference sequence). This CDR3 is 16 amino acids long. The CDR3 region is CAWSVLAAGVSYEQYF. CDR3 coding DNA: TGTGCCTGGAGTGTTCTAGCGGCAGGGGTTAGCTACGAGCAGTACTTC.

The chain recombines TRBV11-1 with TRBJ1-4, with 7 bases aligning to TRBD1. The V segment lost 6 bases and the J segment 3 bases; nucleotides outside the gene matches: 7. Germline V gene sequence: CDR1 SGHAT, CDR2 FQDESV (reference sequence). There are 15 residues in the CDR3. The CDR3 coding sequence is TGTGCCAGCAGTTCCGGGGGACAGCCTAATGAAAAACTGTTTTTT. It specifies CASSSGGQPNEKLFF. Filled out from reference TRBV11-1 and TRBJ1-4, the complete variable domain reads EAEVAQSPRYKITEKSQAVAFWCDPISGHATLYWYRQILGQGPELLVQFQDESVVDDSQLPKDRFSAERLKGVDSTLKIQPAELGDSAMYLCASSSGGQPNEKLFFGSGTQLSVL.

This clone was detected a few times. This rearrangement joins TRBV5-1 to TRBJ1-1; D is undetermined. With 5 bases removed from V and 0 bases from J, the gap between germline ends came to 8 bases. Germline loops: CDR1 SGHRS, CDR2 YFSETQ. This CDR3 contains 13 residues. CDR3 DNA: TGCGCCAGCAGTATCGACATGAACACTGAAGCTTTCTTT. This translates into CASSIDMNTEAFF.

The chain uses TRBV7-6 and TRBJ2-7, with a possible D match to TRBD1 (7 bases). Germline V lookup: CDR1 SGHVS, CDR2 FNYEAQ. V was trimmed by 2 bases and J by 5 bases, leaving 19 bases between them. This CDR3 region has 16 residues. The CDR3 sequence: CASSLSGGPFGDEQYF. Here the CDR3 DNA reads TGTGCCAGCAGCTTATCAGGGGGGCCCTTCGGGGACGAGCAGTACTTC.

The rearrangement uses TRBV7-9 and TRBJ2-1, with D possibly TRBD2 on 7 matching bases. The length of the CDR3 is 14 residues. CDR1 and CDR2 (germline): SEHNR, FQNEAQ (reference sequence). The V end lost 6 bases, the J end lost 9 bases, and 18 bases lay between the germline ends. CDR3 DNA: TGTGCCAGCAGGGGAGGGGAGGCAGGGGTTGAGCAGTTCTTC. Protein: CASRGGEAGVEQFF. Supplemented by reference TRBV7-9 and TRBJ2-1, the full variable domain reads DTGVSQNPRHKITKRGQNVTFRCDPISEHNRLYWYRQTLGQGPEFLTYFQNEAQLEKSRLLSDRFSAERPKGSFSTLEIQRTEQGDSAMYLCASRGGEAGVEQFFGPGTRLTVL.

The V gene is TRBV7-9, the J gene TRBJ2-3; D might be TRBD2 (5 bases). There are 14 residues in the CDR3. CDR1 SEHNR and CDR2 FQNEAQ come from the germline V gene (reference sequence). V lost 5 bases, J lost 3 bases, and 12 bases lay in between. In nucleotides, the CDR3 is TGTGCCAGCAGCCTGGACTCGAGAACAGATACGCAGTATTTT. Its translation is CASSLDSRTDTQYF.

V is TRBV5-1 and J is TRBJ1-1; 8 bases align to TRBD1. J lost 4 bases, V lost 2 bases, and 4 bases had no gene match. The CDR3 is 14 residues long. Germline assignment: CDR1 SGHRS and CDR2 YFSETQ. CDR3 in amino acids: CASSFSGGVTEAFF. CDR3 in DNA: TGCGCCAGCAGCTTTTCAGGGGGCGTCACTGAAGCTTTCTTT.

This chain links TRBV7-6 with TRBJ1-1; D is undetermined. The germline gives CDR1 SGHVS, CDR2 FNYEAQ. The CDR3 length is 13 residues. The germline V and J ends were trimmed by 5 bases and 4 bases, with 11 bases remaining between them. In nucleotides, the CDR3 is TGTGCCAGCAGCCCCCCGGGTATCACTGAAGCTTTCTTT. Translated, it gives CASSPPGITEAFF.